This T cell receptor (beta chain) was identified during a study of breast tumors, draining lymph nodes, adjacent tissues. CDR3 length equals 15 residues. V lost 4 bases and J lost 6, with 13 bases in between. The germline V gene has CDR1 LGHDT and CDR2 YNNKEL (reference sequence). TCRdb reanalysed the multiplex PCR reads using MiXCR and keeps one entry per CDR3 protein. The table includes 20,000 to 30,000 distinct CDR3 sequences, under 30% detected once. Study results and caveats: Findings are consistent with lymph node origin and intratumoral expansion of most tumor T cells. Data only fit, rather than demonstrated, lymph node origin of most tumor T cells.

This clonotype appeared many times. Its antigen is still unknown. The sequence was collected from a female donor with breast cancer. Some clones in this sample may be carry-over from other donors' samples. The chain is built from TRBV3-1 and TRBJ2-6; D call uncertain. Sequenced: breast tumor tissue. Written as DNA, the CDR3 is TGTGCCAGCAGCCCCGGTGGGGTTGAGGCCAACGTCCTGACTTTC. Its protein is CASSPGGVEANVLTF.